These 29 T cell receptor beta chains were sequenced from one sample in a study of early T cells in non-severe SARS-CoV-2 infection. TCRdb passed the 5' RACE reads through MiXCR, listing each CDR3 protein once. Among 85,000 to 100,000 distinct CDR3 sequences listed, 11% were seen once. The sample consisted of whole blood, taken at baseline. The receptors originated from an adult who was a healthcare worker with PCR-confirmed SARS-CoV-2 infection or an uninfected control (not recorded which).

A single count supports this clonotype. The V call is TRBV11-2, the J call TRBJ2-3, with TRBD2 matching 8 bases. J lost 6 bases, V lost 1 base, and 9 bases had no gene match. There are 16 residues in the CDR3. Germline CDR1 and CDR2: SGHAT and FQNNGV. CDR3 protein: CASSLVPGGPSDTQYF. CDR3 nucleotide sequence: TGTGCCAGCAGCTTAGTACCGGGAGGGCCGTCTGATACGCAGTATTTT.

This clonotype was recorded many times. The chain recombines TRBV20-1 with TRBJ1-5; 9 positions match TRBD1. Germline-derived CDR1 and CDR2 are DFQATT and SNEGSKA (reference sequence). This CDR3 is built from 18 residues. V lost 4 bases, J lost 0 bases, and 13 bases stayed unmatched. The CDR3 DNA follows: TGCAGTGCTACGACTATCGGGACAGGGCTTTATAGCAATCAGCCCCAGCATTTT. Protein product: CSATTIGTGLYSNQPQHF.

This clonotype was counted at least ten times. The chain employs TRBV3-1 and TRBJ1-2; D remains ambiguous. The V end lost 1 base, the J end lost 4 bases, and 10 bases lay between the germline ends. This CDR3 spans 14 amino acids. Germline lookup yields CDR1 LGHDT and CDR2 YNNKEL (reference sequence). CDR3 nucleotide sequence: TGTGCCAGCAGCCAAGGGCAATGGGGCTATGGCTACACCTTC. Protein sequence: CASSQGQWGYGYTF. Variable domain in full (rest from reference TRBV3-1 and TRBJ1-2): DTAVSQTPKYLVTQMGNDKSIKCEQNLGHDTMYWYKQDSKKFLKIMFSYNNKELIINETVPNRFSPKSPDKAHLNLHINSLELGDSAVYFCASSQGQWGYGYTFGSGTRLTVV.

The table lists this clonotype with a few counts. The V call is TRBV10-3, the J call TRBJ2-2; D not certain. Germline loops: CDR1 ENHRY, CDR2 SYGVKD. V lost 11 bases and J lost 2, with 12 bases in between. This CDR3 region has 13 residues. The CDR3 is CAAARPNTGELFF. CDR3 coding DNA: TGTGCCGCGGCCCGGCCAAACACCGGGGAGCTGTTTTTT.

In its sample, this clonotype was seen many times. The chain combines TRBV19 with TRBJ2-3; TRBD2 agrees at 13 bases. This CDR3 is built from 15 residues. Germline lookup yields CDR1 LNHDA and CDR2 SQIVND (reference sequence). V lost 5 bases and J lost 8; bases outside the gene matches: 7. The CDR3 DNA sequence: TGTGCCAGTAGTCCACGGACTAGCGGGAGTGTTACGCAGTATTTT. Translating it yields CASSPRTSGSVTQYF.

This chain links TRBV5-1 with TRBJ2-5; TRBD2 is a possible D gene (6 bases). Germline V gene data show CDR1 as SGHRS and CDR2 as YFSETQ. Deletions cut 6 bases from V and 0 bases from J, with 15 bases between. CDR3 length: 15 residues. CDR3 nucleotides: TGCGCCAGCACCTGGGTAGCGGAGGACCAAGAGACCCAGTACTTC. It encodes CASTWVAEDQETQYF.

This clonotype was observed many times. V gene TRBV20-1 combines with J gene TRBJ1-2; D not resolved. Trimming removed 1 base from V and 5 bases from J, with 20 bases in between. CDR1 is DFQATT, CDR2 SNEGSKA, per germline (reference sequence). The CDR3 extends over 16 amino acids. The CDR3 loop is CSARVSGDNKGYGYTF. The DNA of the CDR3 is TGCAGTGCTAGAGTGTCAGGTGACAACAAAGGGTATGGCTACACCTTC.

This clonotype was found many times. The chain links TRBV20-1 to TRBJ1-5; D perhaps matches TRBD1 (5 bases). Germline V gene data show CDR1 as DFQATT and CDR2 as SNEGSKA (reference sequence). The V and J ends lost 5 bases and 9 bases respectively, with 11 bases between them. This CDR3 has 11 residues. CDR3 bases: TGCAGTGCTGGGACCCAGGGGCCCCAGCATTTT. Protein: CSAGTQGPQHF.

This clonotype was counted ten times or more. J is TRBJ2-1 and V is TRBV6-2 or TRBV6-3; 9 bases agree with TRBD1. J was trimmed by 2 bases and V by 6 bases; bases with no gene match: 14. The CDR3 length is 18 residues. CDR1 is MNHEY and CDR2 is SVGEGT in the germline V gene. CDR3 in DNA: TGTGCCAGCAGCTCCGGGACAGGGTTTAGCGGCGCCTACAATGAGCAGTTCTTC. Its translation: CASSSGTGFSGAYNEQFF.

The CDR3, as DNA: TGTGCCAGCAGTCAGTTCAGAAACTACGAGCAGTACTTC. This encodes CASSQFRNYEQYF. The chain recombines TRBV3-1 with TRBJ2-7; D call uncertain. With 6 bases removed from V and 3 bases from J, the gap between germline ends came to 12 bases. Germline loops: CDR1 LGHDT, CDR2 YNNKEL (reference sequence). This CDR3 has 13 amino acids.

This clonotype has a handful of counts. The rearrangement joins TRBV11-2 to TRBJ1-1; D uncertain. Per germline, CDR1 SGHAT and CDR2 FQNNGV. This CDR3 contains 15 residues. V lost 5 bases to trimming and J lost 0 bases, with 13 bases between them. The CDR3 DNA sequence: TGTGCCAGCAGCCGCCACCCTGGGATGAACACTGAAGCTTTCTTT. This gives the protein CASSRHPGMNTEAFF. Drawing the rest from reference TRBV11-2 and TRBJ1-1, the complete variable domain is EAGVAQSPRYKIIEKRQSVAFWCNPISGHATLYWYQQILGQGPKLLIQFQNNGVVDDSQLPKDRFSAERLKGVDSTLKIQPAKLEDSAVYLCASSRHPGMNTEAFFGQGTRLTVV.

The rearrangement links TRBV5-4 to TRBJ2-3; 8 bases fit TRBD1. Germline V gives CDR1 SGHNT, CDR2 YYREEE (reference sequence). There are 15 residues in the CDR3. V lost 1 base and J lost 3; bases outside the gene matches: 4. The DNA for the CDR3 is TGTGCCAGCAGCTTGTATGGGACAGGAACAGATACGCAGTATTTT. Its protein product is CASSLYGTGTDTQYF.

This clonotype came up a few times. The CDR3 nucleotides read TGTGCCAGCAGTTTTAGGTCCAGGGGGATATCACCCCTCCACTTT. Amino acids: CASSFRSRGISPLHF. The V gene is TRBV28, the J gene TRBJ1-6; 7 bases align to TRBD1. The CDR3 totals 15 residues. V lost 3 bases to trimming and J lost 10 bases; unmatched junction nucleotides: 9. Per the germline V gene, CDR1 is MDHEN and CDR2 is SYDVKM.

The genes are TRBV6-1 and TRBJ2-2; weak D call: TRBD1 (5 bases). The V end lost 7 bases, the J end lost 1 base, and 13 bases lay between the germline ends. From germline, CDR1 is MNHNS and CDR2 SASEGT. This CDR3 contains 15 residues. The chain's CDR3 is CASKRGSGNTGELFF. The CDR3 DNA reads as TGTGCCAGCAAAAGGGGCTCGGGGAACACCGGGGAGCTGTTTTTT.

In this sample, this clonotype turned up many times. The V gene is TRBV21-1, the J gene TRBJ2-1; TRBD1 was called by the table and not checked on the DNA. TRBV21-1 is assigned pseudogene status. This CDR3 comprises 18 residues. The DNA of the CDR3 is TGTGCCAGCAGCTCCCCGGGGGGCTGTGAGGACAGTGACAATGAGCAGTTCTTC. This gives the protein CASSSPGGCEDSDNEQFF.

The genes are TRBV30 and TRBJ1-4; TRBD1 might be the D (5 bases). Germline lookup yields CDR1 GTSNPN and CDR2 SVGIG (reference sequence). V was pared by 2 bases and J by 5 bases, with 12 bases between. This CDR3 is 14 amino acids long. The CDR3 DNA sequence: TGTGCCTGGAGTTTCCACAGGAAAAATGAAAAACTGTTTTTT. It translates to CAWSFHRKNEKLFF. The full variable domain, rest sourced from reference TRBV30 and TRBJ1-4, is SQTIHQWPATLVQPVGSPLSLECTVEGTSNPNLYWYRQAAGRGLQLLFYSVGIGQISSEVPQNLSASRPQDRQFILSSKKLLLSDSGFYLCAWSFHRKNEKLFFGSGTQLSVL.

CDR3 sequence (DNA): TGTGCCAGCAGTTTGAACCTTAAAGAGACCCAGTACTTC. The encoded protein is CASSLNLKETQYF. This chain links TRBV12-3 or TRBV12-4 with TRBJ2-5; unclear D gene. The CDR3 totals 13 residues. Trimming left V 3 bases short and J 3 bases short, with 8 bases between.

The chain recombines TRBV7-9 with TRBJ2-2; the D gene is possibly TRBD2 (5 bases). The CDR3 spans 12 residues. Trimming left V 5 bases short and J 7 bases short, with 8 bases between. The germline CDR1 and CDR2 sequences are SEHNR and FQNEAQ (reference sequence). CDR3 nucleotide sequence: TGTGCCAGCAGCCTGGGGAGCGGGGAGCTGTTTTTT. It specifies CASSLGSGELFF.

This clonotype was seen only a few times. CDR3 amino acids: CSARVSGGDEQYF. The CDR3 DNA reads as TGCAGTGCTAGAGTCAGCGGTGGGGACGAGCAGTACTTC. V usage is TRBV20-1 and J usage is TRBJ2-7; D may be TRBD2 (5 bases). Per germline, CDR1 DFQATT and CDR2 SNEGSKA (reference sequence). The length of the CDR3 is 13 residues. Trimming took 1 base from V and 5 from J, leaving 12 bases between them.

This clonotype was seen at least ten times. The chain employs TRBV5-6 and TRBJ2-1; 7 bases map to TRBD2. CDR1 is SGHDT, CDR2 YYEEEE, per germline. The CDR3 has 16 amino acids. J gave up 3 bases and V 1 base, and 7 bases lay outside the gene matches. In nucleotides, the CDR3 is TGTGCCAGCAGCTTGTGGCGGGAGTTCCTCTACAATGAGCAGTTCTTC. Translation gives CASSLWREFLYNEQFF.

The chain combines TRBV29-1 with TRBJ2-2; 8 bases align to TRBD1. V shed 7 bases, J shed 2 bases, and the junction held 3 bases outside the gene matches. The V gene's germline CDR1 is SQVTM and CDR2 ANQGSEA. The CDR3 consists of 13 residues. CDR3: CSAGGINTGELFF. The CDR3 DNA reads TGCAGCGCAGGGGGCATAAACACCGGGGAGCTGTTTTTT.

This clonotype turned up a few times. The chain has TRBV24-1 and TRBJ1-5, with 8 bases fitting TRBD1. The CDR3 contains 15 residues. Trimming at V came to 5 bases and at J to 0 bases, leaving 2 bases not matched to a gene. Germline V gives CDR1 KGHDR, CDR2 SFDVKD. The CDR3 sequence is CATSVTGDSNQPQHF. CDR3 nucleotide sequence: TGTGCCACCAGTGTGACAGGGGATAGCAATCAGCCCCAGCATTTT.

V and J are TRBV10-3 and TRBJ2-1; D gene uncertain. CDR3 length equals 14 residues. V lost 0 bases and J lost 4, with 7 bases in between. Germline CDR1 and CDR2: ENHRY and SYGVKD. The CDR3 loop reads CAISESTLYNEQFF. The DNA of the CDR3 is TGTGCCATCAGTGAGTCGACTCTTTACAATGAGCAGTTCTTC.

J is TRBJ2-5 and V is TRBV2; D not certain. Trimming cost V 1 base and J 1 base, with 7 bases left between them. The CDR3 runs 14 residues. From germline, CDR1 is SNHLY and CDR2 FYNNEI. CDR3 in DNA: TGTGCCAGCAGTGAAGGTGGGCTCCAAGAGACCCAGTACTTC. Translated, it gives CASSEGGLQETQYF.

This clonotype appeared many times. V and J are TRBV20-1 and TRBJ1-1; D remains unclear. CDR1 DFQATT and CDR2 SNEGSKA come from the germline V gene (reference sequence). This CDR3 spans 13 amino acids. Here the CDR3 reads CSTRRETGTEAFF. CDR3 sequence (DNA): TGCAGCACCCGACGGGAAACGGGGACTGAAGCTTTCTTT.

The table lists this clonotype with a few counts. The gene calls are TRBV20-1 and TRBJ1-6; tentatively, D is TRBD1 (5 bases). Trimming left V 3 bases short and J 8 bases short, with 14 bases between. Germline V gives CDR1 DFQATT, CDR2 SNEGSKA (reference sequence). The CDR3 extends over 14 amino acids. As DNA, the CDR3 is TGCAGTGCTAGGGGGGTTTTAGCGGATTCACCCCTCCACTTT. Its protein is CSARGVLADSPLHF.

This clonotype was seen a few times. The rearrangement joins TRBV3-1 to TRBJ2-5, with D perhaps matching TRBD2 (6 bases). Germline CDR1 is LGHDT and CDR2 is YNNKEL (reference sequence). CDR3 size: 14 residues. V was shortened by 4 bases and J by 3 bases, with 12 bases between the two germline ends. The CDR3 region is CASSPREWEETQYF. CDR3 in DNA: TGTGCCAGCAGCCCCCGGGAGTGGGAAGAGACCCAGTACTTC.

In nucleotides, the CDR3 is TGTGCCAGCTCACCACACGGGAGCTCCTACGAGCAGTACTTC. Translation: CASSPHGSSYEQYF. The chain has TRBV18 and TRBJ2-7; weak D call: TRBD2 (6 bases). The CDR3 runs 14 residues. Germline CDR1 and CDR2: KGHSH and LQKENI. V shed 1 base and J shed 0 bases, with 7 bases lying between them. The full variable domain, with the rest looked up from reference TRBV18 and TRBJ2-7, is NAGVMQNPRHLVRRRGQEARLRCSPMKGHSHVYWYRQLPEEGLKFMVYLQKENIIDESGMPKERFSAEFPKEGPSILRIQQVVRGDSAAYFCASSPHGSSYEQYFGPGTRLTVT.

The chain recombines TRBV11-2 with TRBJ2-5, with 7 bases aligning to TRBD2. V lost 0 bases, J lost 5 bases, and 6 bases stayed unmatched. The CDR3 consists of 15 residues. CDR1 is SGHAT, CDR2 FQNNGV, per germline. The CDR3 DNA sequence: TGTGCCAGCAGCTTAGATTTGGACGGGAGGGAGACCCAGTACTTC. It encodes CASSLDLDGRETQYF.